The 23 T cell receptor beta chains given below trace back to one sample, sequenced in a study of T cells in Graves' hyperthyroidism and ophthalmopathy. RNA transcripts yielded amplified TCR beta CDR3 regions. During a first-round RT-PCR of the TCR CDR3, the HTBI primer set was used. In TCRdb, the multiplex PCR reads were re-called with MiXCR into one record per CDR3 protein. The sample shows some 340,000 distinct CDR3 sequences, roughly 13% of them seen only once. The source material was blood. These receptors were taken from a woman aged 40 to 50 with Graves' ophthalmopathy.

The chain recombines TRBV3-1 with TRBJ1-3, with no clear D. The length of the CDR3 is 14 residues. V lost 0 bases, J lost 2 bases, and 5 bases lay in between. CDR1 is LGHDT, CDR2 YNNKEL, per germline (reference sequence). The CDR3 reads CASSQDPTGNTIYF. CDR3 sequence (DNA): TGTGCCAGCAGCCAAGATCCCACTGGAAACACCATATATTTT. Drawing the rest from reference TRBV3-1 and TRBJ1-3, the complete variable domain is DTAVSQTPKYLVTQMGNDKSIKCEQNLGHDTMYWYKQDSKKFLKIMFSYNNKELIINETVPNRFSPKSPDKAHLNLHINSLELGDSAVYFCASSQDPTGNTIYFGEGSWLTVV.

This clonotype was seen a few times. A much larger clone differs by one base, so this may be a read error. The chain employs TRBV2 and TRBJ2-1; 10 nucleotides agree with TRBD1. CDR1 and CDR2 from the germline V gene are SNHLY and FYNNEI. Trimming cost V 4 bases and J 10 bases; bases outside gene matches: 10. CDR3 length: 15 residues. In DNA form, the CDR3 reads TGTGCCAGCAGTGGAGACAGGGGGCGCGTCGACGAGCAGTTCTTC. This gives the protein CASSGDRGRVDEQFF.

In its sample, this clonotype was seen many times. This chain connects TRBV11-2 to TRBJ2-5; D possibly matches TRBD1 or TRBD2 (5 bases each). CDR3 length equals 16 residues. Trimming left V 5 bases short and J 1 base short, with 17 bases between. The germline V gene has CDR1 SGHAT and CDR2 FQNNGV. CDR3 nucleotide sequence: TGTGCCAGCAGCCTAGGGGTCCGGGACGGCCAAGAGACCCAGTACTTC. The encoded protein is CASSLGVRDGQETQYF.

This clonotype occurred many times. The genes are TRBV9 and TRBJ2-3, with D uncertain. V shed 0 bases and J shed 5 bases, with 13 bases lying between them. The CDR3 totals 15 residues. Germline V gives CDR1 SGDLS, CDR2 YYNGEE. CDR3 in DNA: TGTGCCAGCAGCGTAGAGGCCCGCTGGGGAGATACGCAGTATTTT. Protein product: CASSVEARWGDTQYF. The variable domain in full, completed from reference TRBV9 and TRBJ2-3, reads DSGVTQTPKHLITATGQRVTLRCSPRSGDLSVYWYQQSLDQGLQFLIQYYNGEERAKGNILERFSAQQFPDLHSELNLSSLELGDSALYFCASSVEARWGDTQYFGPGTRLTVL.

This clonotype has ten or more counts. This chain links TRBV12-3 or TRBV12-4 with TRBJ2-3; TRBD1 aligns across 8 bases. J gave up 9 bases and V 1 base, and 6 bases lay outside the gene matches. The CDR3 sequence is 14 residues long. CDR3 sequence: CASSLVDRVNTQYF. CDR3 DNA: TGTGCCAGCAGTTTAGTGGACAGGGTGAACACGCAGTATTTT.

This clonotype was counted many times. The CDR3 coding sequence is TGTGCCAGCAGCTTGGAGGGGCTGGAGACCCAGTACTTC. This sequence encodes CASSLEGLETQYF. The chain links TRBV2 to TRBJ2-5; maybe TRBD2 (6 bases). CDR3 size: 13 residues. The germline V gene has CDR1 SNHLY and CDR2 FYNNEI. V was trimmed by 6 bases and J by 5 bases, leaving 13 bases between them.

This clonotype was observed at least ten times. The gene calls are TRBV3-1 and TRBJ2-7, with 7 bases identical to TRBD2. This CDR3 has 14 residues. Germline V gene lookup returns CDR1 LGHDT and CDR2 YNNKEL (reference sequence). Trimming at V came to 4 bases and at J to 6 bases, leaving 9 bases not matched to a gene. The chain's CDR3 is CASSRSPGGVEQYF. CDR3 DNA sequence: TGTGCCAGCAGCCGAAGCCCTGGGGGGGTCGAGCAGTACTTC.

The chain combines TRBV11-2 with TRBJ1-2; D possibly corresponds to TRBD1 (6 bases). Germline-derived CDR1 and CDR2 are SGHAT and FQNNGV. Trimming cost V 2 bases and J 1 base, with 20 bases left between them. CDR3 length: 18 residues. CDR3 sequence (DNA): TGTGCCAGCAGCTTATTCCGTGGGGGCCTAAATTTTAACTATGGCTACACCTTC. Protein product: CASSLFRGGLNFNYGYTF. The full variable domain, with the rest looked up from reference TRBV11-2 and TRBJ1-2, is EAGVAQSPRYKIIEKRQSVAFWCNPISGHATLYWYQQILGQGPKLLIQFQNNGVVDDSQLPKDRFSAERLKGVDSTLKIQPAKLEDSAVYLCASSLFRGGLNFNYGYTFGSGTRLTVV.

This clonotype was counted many times. This chain joins TRBV11-1 and TRBJ1-2; D not resolved. Trimming removed 2 bases from V and 11 bases from J, with 18 bases in between. This CDR3 comprises 14 residues. CDR1 is SGHAT, CDR2 FQDESV, per germline (reference sequence). CDR3 in amino acids: CASSLSPAEAGYTF. The CDR3 region has the DNA TGTGCCAGCAGCTTATCTCCGGCGGAGGCCGGATACACCTTC.

Many counts were recorded for this clonotype. This chain connects TRBV10-3 to TRBJ2-7, with 8 bases identical to TRBD1. CDR3 length equals 15 residues. The V and J ends lost 7 bases and 1 base, in that order; junction bases with no gene match: 9. From germline, CDR1 is ENHRY and CDR2 SYGVKD. CDR3 DNA: TGTGCCATCAAGAGGACAGGGTCGGCTTCCTACGAGCAGTACTTC. Encoded protein: CAIKRTGSASYEQYF.

This clonotype was seen at least ten times. V usage is TRBV12-3 or TRBV12-4 and J usage is TRBJ2-7; D call uncertain. V was pared by 6 bases and J by 3 bases, with 9 bases between. The CDR3 covers 12 residues. CDR3 protein: CASRRLNYEQYF. CDR3 bases: TGTGCCAGCAGAAGACTGAACTACGAGCAGTACTTC.

The chain has TRBV5-6 and TRBJ1-5; D is unclear. Per germline, CDR1 SGHDT and CDR2 YYEEEE. V shed 1 base and J shed 1 base, with 12 bases lying between them. This CDR3 region has 16 residues. Here the CDR3 DNA reads TGTGCCAGCAGCTTGTACGCCGGAGGAAGCAATCAGCCCCAGCATTTT. Protein product: CASSLYAGGSNQPQHF.

V is TRBV20-1 and J is TRBJ1-1; D unclear. The V gene's germline CDR1 is DFQATT and CDR2 SNEGSKA (reference sequence). V lost 5 bases and J lost 1, with 11 bases in between. The CDR3 totals 13 residues. The CDR3 bases are TGCAGTGCTCCTCAGATGGCGAACACTGAAGCTTTCTTT. Protein product: CSAPQMANTEAFF.

The chain uses TRBV11-2 and TRBJ2-1; TRBD2 is a possible D gene (6 bases). Germline V gene sequence: CDR1 SGHAT, CDR2 FQNNGV. The CDR3 contains 17 residues. V was cut by 1 base and J by 5 bases, with 18 bases left in between. CDR3 nucleotide sequence: TGTGCCAGCAGCTTAGTCCCCCAGGGAGGTGAGGACAATGAGCAGTTCTTC. Its protein is CASSLVPQGGEDNEQFF.

This clonotype was seen many times. This sequence joins TRBV20-1 and TRBJ2-7; D remains ambiguous. The CDR3 is 13 amino acids. Deletions cut 6 bases from V and 0 bases from J, with 12 bases between. CDR1 and CDR2 (germline): DFQATT, SNEGSKA (reference sequence). The CDR3 protein is CSAQAQSSYEQYF. The CDR3 DNA sequence: TGCAGTGCCCAGGCACAGAGCTCCTACGAGCAGTACTTC.

In this sample, this clonotype turned up a few times. The V and J genes are TRBV5-1 and TRBJ1-4; D gene ambiguous. The CDR3 runs to 13 residues. Trimming stripped 1 base from V and 7 bases from J, with 8 bases between. Germline CDR1 reads SGHRS; CDR2 reads YFSETQ. CDR3 residues: CASSLRPGEKLFF. CDR3 nucleotide sequence: TGCGCCAGCAGCTTGAGACCCGGTGAAAAACTGTTTTTT.

In this sample, this clonotype turned up a few times. The chain couples TRBV5-1 to TRBJ1-6; 7 positions agree with TRBD1. From germline, CDR1 is SGHRS and CDR2 YFSETQ. The CDR3 runs 16 residues. Trimming at V came to 5 bases and at J to 10 bases, leaving 15 bases not matched to a gene. The CDR3 is CASSPSPRDSISPLHF. The DNA for the CDR3 is TGCGCCAGCAGTCCCTCTCCTCGGGACAGCATCTCACCCCTCCACTTT.

The chain's CDR3 is CASSLTGGGRDHGYTF. For the CDR3, the DNA is TGTGCCAGCAGCTTAACTGGTGGCGGCAGGGATCATGGCTACACCTTC. The rearrangement links TRBV7-9 to TRBJ1-2, with D tentatively TRBD1 (5 bases). The germline V gene encodes CDR1 SEHNR and CDR2 FQNEAQ (reference sequence). There are 16 residues in the CDR3. V was cut by 2 bases and J by 6 bases, with 19 bases left in between.

A few counts support this clonotype. The chain is built from TRBV7-8 and TRBJ2-5; D remains ambiguous. V was pared by 5 bases and J by 0 bases, with 7 bases between. The CDR3 sequence is 13 residues long. Germline loops: CDR1 SGHVS, CDR2 FQNEAQ. The CDR3 loop reads CASSPTHQETQYF. CDR3 nucleotides: TGTGCCAGCAGCCCGACCCACCAAGAGACCCAGTACTTC. The complete variable domain, with remaining parts taken from reference TRBV7-8 and TRBJ2-5, reads GAGVSQSPRYKVAKRGQDVALRCDPISGHVSLFWYQQALGQGPEFLTYFQNEAQLDKSGLPSDRFFAERPEGSVSTLKIQRTQQEDSAVYLCASSPTHQETQYFGPGTRLLVL.

This chain uses TRBV19 with TRBJ1-3; unclear D gene. Trimming pared 3 bases from V and 0 bases from J, leaving 9 bases between. In germline, CDR1 is LNHDA, CDR2 SQIVND (reference sequence). The CDR3 has 15 amino acids. CDR3 amino acids: CASSISRRSGNTIYF. CDR3 DNA sequence: TGTGCCAGTAGTATCTCCAGGCGCTCTGGAAACACCATATATTTT.

This clonotype came up a few times. The chain couples TRBV12-3 or TRBV12-4 to TRBJ2-2; TRBD2 matches 14 bases. This CDR3 has 18 amino acids. V lost 3 bases to trimming and J lost 6 bases; unmatched junction nucleotides: 9. The CDR3 nucleotides read TGTGCCAGCAGTTTCTTGTTGGGACTAGCGGGGGCGGCCGGGGAGCTGTTTTTT. It codes for CASSFLLGLAGAAGELFF.

The chain has TRBV3-1 and TRBJ1-3, with D possibly being TRBD1 (6 bases). CDR1 and CDR2 from the germline V gene are LGHDT and YNNKEL (reference sequence). V lost 3 bases, J lost 2 bases, and 11 bases lay in between. The CDR3 sequence is 15 residues long. CDR3 sequence (DNA): TGTGCCAGCAGCCACCCCTGGACAGCTGGAAACACCATATATTTT. Its protein product is CASSHPWTAGNTIYF. Together with reference TRBV3-1 and TRBJ1-3, the CDR3 gives the full variable domain: DTAVSQTPKYLVTQMGNDKSIKCEQNLGHDTMYWYKQDSKKFLKIMFSYNNKELIINETVPNRFSPKSPDKAHLNLHINSLELGDSAVYFCASSHPWTAGNTIYFGEGSWLTVV.

This clonotype was counted many times. The V call is TRBV7-2, the J call TRBJ2-1; D might be TRBD2 (5 bases). V dropped 1 base and J dropped 7 bases, with 17 bases sitting between them. This CDR3 has 16 amino acids. Germline V gives CDR1 SGHTA, CDR2 FQGNSA. The CDR3 loop reads CASSLVSGRGRNEQFF. Written as DNA, the CDR3 is TGTGCCAGCAGCTTAGTCAGCGGTAGAGGAAGGAATGAGCAGTTCTTC. Together with reference TRBV7-2 and TRBJ2-1, the CDR3 gives the full variable domain: GAGVSQSPSNKVTEKGKDVELRCDPISGHTALYWYRQSLGQGLEFLIYFQGNSAPDKSGLPSDRFSAERTGGSVSTLTIQRTQQEDSAVYLCASSLVSGRGRNEQFFGPGTRLTVL.